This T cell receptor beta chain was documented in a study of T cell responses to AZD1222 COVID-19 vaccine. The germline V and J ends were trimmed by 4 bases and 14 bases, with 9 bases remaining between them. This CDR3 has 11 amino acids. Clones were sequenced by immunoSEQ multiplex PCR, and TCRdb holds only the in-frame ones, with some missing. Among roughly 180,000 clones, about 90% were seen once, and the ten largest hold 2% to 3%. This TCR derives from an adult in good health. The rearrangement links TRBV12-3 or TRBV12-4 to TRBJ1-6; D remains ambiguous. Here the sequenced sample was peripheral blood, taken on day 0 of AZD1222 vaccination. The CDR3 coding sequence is TGTGCCAGCAGTTCTTTAGGTACCCTCCACTTT. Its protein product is CASSSLGTLHF.